These T cell receptor beta chains were read from a single sample in a study of OX40 agonist ivuxolimab in advanced cancers. Only in-frame clones appear in the TCRdb table, and some are missing; sequencing was by immunoSEQ multiplex PCR. Seen here are around 100,000 clones, approximately 91% observed once, and the top ten hold around 0.16%. The specimen was CD4+ or CD8+ T cells sorted from blood, collected in a trial of the OX40 agonist ivuxolimab. These TCRs come from an adult with an advanced solid tumor such as melanoma, head and neck, liver or kidney cancer. CDR3s include the opening cysteine and the closing phenylalanine or tryptophan. The D gene is left open where the match is weak. Clone size is shown for a subset of rows, as once, few, many or a class of expanded clone.

V: TRBV5-1; D: .; size: .; J: TRBJ1-5; CDR3: CASSLGRDQPQHF; DNA: TGCGCCAGCAGCTTGGGGAGGGATCAGCCCCAGCATTTT
V: TRBV6-4; D: TRBD2; size: once; J: TRBJ2-1; CDR3: CASSEYGGALRNEQFF; DNA: TGTGCCAGCAGTGAATACGGGGGGGCCCTGCGGAATGAGCAGTTCTTC
V: TRBV6-6; D: .; size: few; J: TRBJ2-7; CDR3: CASNQKASDYEQYF; DNA: TGTGCCAGCAACCAGAAGGCGAGCGACTACGAGCAGTACTTC
V: TRBV30; D: .; size: .; J: TRBJ2-7; CDR3: CAWRGRVGYEQYF; DNA: TGTGCCTGGAGGGGACGGGTGGGGTACGAGCAGTACTTC
V: TRBV7-8; D: .; size: .; J: TRBJ1-3; CDR3: CASSLAANPGNTIYF; DNA: TGTGCCAGCAGCTTAGCTGCAAATCCCGGAAACACCATATATTTT
V: TRBV9; D: .; size: .; J: TRBJ2-2; CDR3: CASSVAAAPNTGELFF; DNA: TGTGCCAGCAGCGTAGCCGCGGCACCCAACACCGGGGAGCTGTTTTTT
V: TRBV23-1; D: .; size: .; J: TRBJ2-7; CDR3: CASSHHSRAYEQYF; DNA: TGCGCCAGCAGTCACCACAGCAGAGCCTACGAGCAGTACTTC
V: TRBV5-4; D: .; size: .; J: TRBJ1-2; CDR3: CASSTDRSYGYTF; DNA: TGTGCCAGCAGCACGGATCGGAGCTATGGCTACACCTTC
V: TRBV5-1; D: .; size: .; J: TRBJ2-7; CDR3: CASSPTWAYEQYF; DNA: TGCGCCAGCAGCCCCACATGGGCCTACGAGCAGTACTTC
V: TRBV18; D: .; size: .; J: TRBJ1-1; CDR3: CASSPPQNTEASF; DNA: TGTGCCAGCTCACCACCACAGAACACTGAAGCTTCCTTT
V: TRBV7-2; D: TRBD1; size: .; J: TRBJ1-1; CDR3: CASSLGGRGLDEAFF; DNA: TGTGCCAGCAGCTTAGGAGGCAGGGGGCTCGATGAAGCTTTCTTT
V: TRBV5-1; D: .; size: few; J: TRBJ2-5; CDR3: CASTATPQETQYF; DNA: TGCGCCAGCACCGCAACACCCCAAGAGACCCAGTACTTC
V: TRBV5-6; D: .; size: .; J: TRBJ1-2; CDR3: CASRSDTNYGYTF; DNA: TGTGCCAGCAGGTCGGACACGAACTATGGCTACACCTTC
V: TRBV6-1; D: .; size: once; J: TRBJ2-7; CDR3: CASSEDGSSYEQYF; DNA: TGTGCCAGCAGTGAAGATGGCAGTTCCTACGAGCAGTACTTC
V: TRBV9; D: TRBD1; size: .; J: TRBJ1-1; CDR3: CASSVDGTGGSEAFF; DNA: TGTGCCAGCAGCGTAGACGGGACAGGAGGCTCTGAAGCTTTCTTT